The rows below give T cell receptor beta chains drawn from one sample of a study of cytomegalovirus exposure and HLA in healthy donors. Libraries were prepared by immunoSEQ multiplex PCR; TCRdb keeps only in-frame clonotypes and omits some of them. This sample carries approximately 60,000 clones, about 95% of them seen once, and the ten largest clones take roughly 6.6%. Specimen: PBMCs. These receptors were obtained from a woman younger than 30 in good health and CMV-seropositive. Both conserved end residues are part of each CDR3. The order of the fields is D gene, V gene, clone size, J gene, CDR3 protein, CDR3 DNA. A D gene is named only where the DNA matches it firmly. Clone size is given for some rows only: seen once, a few or many times, or a class if the clone is expanded.

TRBD2,TRBV19,once,TRBJ2-7,CASSPLAGGDYYEQYF,TGTGCCAGTAGTCCGCTAGCGGGAGGGGATTACTACGAGCAGTACTTC
-,TRBV6-4,-,TRBJ2-2,CASAGAPNTGELFF,TGTGCTTCGGCGGGGGCCCCGAACACCGGGGAGCTGTTTTTT
TRBD2,TRBV5-4,-,TRBJ2-1,CASSFRLAGSNEQFF,TGTGCCAGCAGCTTTCGACTAGCGGGGAGCAATGAGCAGTTCTTC
-,TRBV5-4,-,TRBJ1-3,CASSLYSGNTIYF,TGTGCCAGCAGCTTGTACTCTGGAAACACCATATATTTT
TRBD2,TRBV6-5,-,TRBJ2-7,CACAGRAGNYEQYF,TGTGCCTGTGCGGGAAGAGCGGGGAACTACGAGCAGTACTTC
-,TRBV15,-,TRBJ1-3,CATSSVPGTGAGNTIYF,TGTGCCACCAGCAGTGTTCCCGGTACAGGAGCTGGAAACACCATATATTTT
TRBD1,TRBV2,-,TRBJ1-2,CASSDPGQGISYGYTF,TGTGCCAGCAGTGACCCGGGACAGGGGATTTCCTATGGCTACACCTTC
-,TRBV2,-,TRBJ1-2,CASSEPENYGYTF,TGTGCCAGCAGTGAACCAGAAAACTATGGCTACACCTTC
TRBD1,TRBV6-6,-,TRBJ1-5,CASANRIGGLNQPQHF,TGTGCCAGCGCCAACCGGATAGGGGGCCTCAATCAGCCCCAGCATTTT
TRBD2,TRBV27,-,TRBJ2-7,CASSSLGLAGDQQYF,TGTGCCAGCAGTTCGTTAGGACTAGCGGGAGATCAGCAGTACTTC
-,TRBV29-1,-,TRBJ1-1,CSVYRDDTEAFF,TGCAGCGTCTACAGGGATGACACTGAAGCTTTCTTT